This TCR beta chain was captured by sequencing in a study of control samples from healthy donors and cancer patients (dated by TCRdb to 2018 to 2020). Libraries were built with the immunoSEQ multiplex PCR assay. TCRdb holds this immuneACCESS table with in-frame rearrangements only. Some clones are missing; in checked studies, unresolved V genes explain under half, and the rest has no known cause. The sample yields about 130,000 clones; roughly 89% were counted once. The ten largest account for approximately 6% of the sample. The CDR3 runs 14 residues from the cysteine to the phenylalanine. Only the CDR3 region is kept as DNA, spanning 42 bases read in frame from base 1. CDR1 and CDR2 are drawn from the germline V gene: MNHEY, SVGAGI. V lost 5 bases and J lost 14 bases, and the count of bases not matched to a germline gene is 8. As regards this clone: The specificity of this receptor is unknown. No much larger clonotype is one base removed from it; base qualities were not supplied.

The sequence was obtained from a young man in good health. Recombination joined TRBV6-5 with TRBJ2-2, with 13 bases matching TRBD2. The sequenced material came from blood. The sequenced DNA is TGTGCCAGCAGTCCCCGACTAGCGGGGGGATACCTGTTTTTT. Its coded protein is CASSPRLAGGYLFF.